The entry below describes one T cell receptor beta chain. Antigen: not known. The primer mix had 60 Vbeta and 13 Jbeta primers. Sequencing used immunoSEQ multiplex PCR; TCRdb keeps in-frame clones, though not all of them. In the table there are 150,000 or so clones, about 72% of which are singletons. The data were taken from a study of cytomegalovirus exposure and HLA in healthy donors. Findings and limits, study-wide: Differences between HLA loci emerged in a later analysis of TCR association rates, with DRB1 most and HLA-C fewest. The only immune exposure information that was available was CMV serostatus.

Between the trimmed V and J ends, which lost 8 bases and 1 base, there was a span of 23 bases. Germline assignment: CDR1 SNHLY and CDR2 FYNNEI. The CDR3 sequence is 17 residues long. Sequencing was carried out using PBMCs. The receptor was derived from a female donor in good health and CMV-seronegative. The chain recombines TRBV2 with TRBJ2-5, with a tentative D call TRBD2 (8 bases). For the CDR3, the DNA is TGTGCCAGCGGGGGGACAGCTAGCCGGGAGGGCCAAGAGACCCAGTACTTC. It translates to CASGGTASREGQETQYF.